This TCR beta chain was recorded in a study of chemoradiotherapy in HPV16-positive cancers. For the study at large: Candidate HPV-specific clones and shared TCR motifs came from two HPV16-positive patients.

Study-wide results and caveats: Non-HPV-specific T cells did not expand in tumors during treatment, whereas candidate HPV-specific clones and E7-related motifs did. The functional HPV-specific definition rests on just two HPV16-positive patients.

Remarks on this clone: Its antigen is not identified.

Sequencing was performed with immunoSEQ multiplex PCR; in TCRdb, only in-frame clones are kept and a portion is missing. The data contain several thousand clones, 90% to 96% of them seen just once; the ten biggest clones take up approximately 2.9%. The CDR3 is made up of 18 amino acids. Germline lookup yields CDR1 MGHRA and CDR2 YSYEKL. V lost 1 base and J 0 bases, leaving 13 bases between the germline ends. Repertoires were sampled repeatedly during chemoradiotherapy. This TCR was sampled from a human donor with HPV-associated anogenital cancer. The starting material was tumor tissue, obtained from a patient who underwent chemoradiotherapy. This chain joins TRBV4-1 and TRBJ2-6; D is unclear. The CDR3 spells CASSQVDMGFSGANVLTF. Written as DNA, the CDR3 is TGCGCCAGCAGCCAAGTAGATATGGGATTCTCTGGGGCCAACGTCCTGACTTTC.